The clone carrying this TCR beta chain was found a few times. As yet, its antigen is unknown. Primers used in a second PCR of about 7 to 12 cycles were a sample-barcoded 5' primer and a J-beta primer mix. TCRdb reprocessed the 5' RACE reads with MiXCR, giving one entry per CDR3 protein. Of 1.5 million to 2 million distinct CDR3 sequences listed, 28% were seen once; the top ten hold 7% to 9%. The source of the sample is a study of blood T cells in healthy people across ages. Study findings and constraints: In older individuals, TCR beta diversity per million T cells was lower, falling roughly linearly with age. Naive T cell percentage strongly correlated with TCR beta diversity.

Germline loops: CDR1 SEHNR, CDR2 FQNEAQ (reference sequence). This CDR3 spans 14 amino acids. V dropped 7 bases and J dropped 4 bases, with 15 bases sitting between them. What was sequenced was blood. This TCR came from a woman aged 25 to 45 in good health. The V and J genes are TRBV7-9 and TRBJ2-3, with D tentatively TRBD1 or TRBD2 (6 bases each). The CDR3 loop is CASNPGGVSDTQYF. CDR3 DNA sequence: TGTGCCAGCAACCCCGGGGGCGTTTCAGATACGCAGTATTTT. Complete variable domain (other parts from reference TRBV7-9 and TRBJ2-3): DTGVSQNPRHKITKRGQNVTFRCDPISEHNRLYWYRQTLGQGPEFLTYFQNEAQLEKSRLLSDRFSAERPKGSFSTLEIQRTEQGDSAMYLCASNPGGVSDTQYFGPGTRLTVL.